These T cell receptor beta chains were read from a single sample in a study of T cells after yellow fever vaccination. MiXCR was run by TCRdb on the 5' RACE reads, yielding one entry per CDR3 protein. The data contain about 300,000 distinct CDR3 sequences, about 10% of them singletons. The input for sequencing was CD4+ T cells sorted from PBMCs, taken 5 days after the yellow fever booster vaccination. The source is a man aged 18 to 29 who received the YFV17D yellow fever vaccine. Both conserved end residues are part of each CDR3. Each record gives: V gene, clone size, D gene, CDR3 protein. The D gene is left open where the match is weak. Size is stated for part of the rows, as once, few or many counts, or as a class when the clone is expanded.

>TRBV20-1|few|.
CSALPVSSYNEQFF
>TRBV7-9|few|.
CASSLFLWETEAFF
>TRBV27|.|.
CASSLRDGTYEQYF
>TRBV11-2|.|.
CASSPRTENYGYTF
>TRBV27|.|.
CASSYKTADTQYF
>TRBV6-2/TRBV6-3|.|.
CASSYAETGLTEAFF
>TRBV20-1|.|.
CSAELGEEQFF
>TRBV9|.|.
CASTVGPPSYNSPLHF
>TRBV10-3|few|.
CAISVNNGYTF
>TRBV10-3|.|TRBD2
CAISGGGMPGAYEQYF
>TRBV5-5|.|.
CASRRGQSNQPQHF
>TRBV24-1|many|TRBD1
CATSDSTGQGSYNEQFF
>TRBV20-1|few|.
CSAAPTQEISYGYTF
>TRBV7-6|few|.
CASSGSRPGMLAGELFF
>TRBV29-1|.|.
CSGQLQPGNTIYF
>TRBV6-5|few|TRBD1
CASSYSNRGRDGYTF
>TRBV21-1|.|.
CASSKMSQPKTQYF
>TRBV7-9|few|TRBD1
CASSDRERGYGYTF
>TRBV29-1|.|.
CSVGQPFEAFF
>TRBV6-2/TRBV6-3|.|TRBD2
CASTRTSPTDTQYF
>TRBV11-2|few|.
CASSLSGIAGYGYTF
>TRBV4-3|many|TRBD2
CASSQGLGGYSEQFF
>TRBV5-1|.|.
CASSFGGFQETQYF
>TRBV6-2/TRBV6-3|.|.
CASSPHLDRTDTQYF
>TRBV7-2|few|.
CASSPISDTQYF
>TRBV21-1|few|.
CASSKLPQGNNEQFF
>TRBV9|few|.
CASSVTGTFTDTQYF
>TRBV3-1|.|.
CASSQDMSQPQHF
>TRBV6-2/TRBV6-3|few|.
CASSYSTGREAFF
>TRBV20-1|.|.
CSAILGRTSTDTQYF
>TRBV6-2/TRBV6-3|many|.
CASRDSSYNEQFF
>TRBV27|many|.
CATAARFGFDYGYTF
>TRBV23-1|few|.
CASSLALQGPGGKNTEAFF
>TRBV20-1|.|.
CSGIQGLYSPLHF
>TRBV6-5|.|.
CASSYSTGGAQETQYF
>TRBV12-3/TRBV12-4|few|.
CASSLIVQETQYF
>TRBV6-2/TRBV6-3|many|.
CASSPGGGPETQYF
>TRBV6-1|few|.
CATTTGAYNEQFF